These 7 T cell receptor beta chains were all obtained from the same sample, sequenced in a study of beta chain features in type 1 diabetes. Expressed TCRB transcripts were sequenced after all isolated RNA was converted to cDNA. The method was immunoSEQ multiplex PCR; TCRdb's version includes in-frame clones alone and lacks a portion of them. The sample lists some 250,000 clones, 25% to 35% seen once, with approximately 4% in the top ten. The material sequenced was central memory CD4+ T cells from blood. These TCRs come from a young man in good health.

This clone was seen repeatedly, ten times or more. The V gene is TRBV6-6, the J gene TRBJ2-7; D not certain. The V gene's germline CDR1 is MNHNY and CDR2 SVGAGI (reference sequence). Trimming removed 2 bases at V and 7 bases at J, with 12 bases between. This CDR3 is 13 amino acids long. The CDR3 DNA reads TGTGCCAGCAGTTACAACGTAGATGGGGAGCAGTACTTC. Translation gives CASSYNVDGEQYF.

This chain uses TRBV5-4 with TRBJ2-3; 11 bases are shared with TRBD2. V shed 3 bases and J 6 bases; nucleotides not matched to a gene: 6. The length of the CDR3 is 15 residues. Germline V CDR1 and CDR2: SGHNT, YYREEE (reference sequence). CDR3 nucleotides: TGTGCCAGCAGCTCCAAACTAGCGGGGGATGATACGCAGTATTTT. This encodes CASSSKLAGDDTQYF.

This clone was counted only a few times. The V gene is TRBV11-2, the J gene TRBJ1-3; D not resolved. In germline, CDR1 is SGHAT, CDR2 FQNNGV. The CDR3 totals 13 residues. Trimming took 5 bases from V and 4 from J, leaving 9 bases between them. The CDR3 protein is CASSPSAGNTIYF. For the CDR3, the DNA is TGTGCCAGCAGCCCGTCGGCCGGAAACACCATATATTTT. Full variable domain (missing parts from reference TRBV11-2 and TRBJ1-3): EAGVAQSPRYKIIEKRQSVAFWCNPISGHATLYWYQQILGQGPKLLIQFQNNGVVDDSQLPKDRFSAERLKGVDSTLKIQPAKLEDSAVYLCASSPSAGNTIYFGEGSWLTVV.

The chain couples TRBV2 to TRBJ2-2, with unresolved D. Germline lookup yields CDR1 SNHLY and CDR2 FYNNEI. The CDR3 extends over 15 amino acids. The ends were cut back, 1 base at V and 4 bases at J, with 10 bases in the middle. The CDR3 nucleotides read TGTGCCAGCAGTGAAGGTGCGCTCCTCACCGGGGAGCTGTTTTTT. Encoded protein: CASSEGALLTGELFF.

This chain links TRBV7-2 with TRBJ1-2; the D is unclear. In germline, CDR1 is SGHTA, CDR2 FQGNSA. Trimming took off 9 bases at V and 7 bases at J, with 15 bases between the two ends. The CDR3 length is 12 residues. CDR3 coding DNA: TGTGCCAGGCGGGCAGAAGATTTTGGCTACACCTTC. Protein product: CARRAEDFGYTF.

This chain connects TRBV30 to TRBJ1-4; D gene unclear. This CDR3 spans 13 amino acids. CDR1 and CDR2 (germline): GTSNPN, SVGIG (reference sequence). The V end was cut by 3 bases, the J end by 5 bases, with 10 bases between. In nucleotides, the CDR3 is TGTGCCTGGAGCGCTCCGGAGAATGAAAAACTGTTTTTT. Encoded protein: CAWSAPENEKLFF.

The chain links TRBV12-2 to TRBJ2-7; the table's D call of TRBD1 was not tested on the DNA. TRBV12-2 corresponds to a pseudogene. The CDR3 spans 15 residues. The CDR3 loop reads CASRLSAGASYEQYF. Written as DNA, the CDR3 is TGTGCAAGTCGCTTATCGGCAGGGGCCTCCTACGAGCAGTACTTC.